Presented here are 16 T cell receptor beta chains from one specimen sequenced in a study of chemoradiotherapy in HPV16-positive cancers. Clones were sequenced by immunoSEQ multiplex PCR, and TCRdb holds only the in-frame ones, with some missing. The sample shows about 12,000 clones, roughly four fifths of them seen only once. Sampling was carried out from a patient who underwent chemoradiotherapy. Receptor source: a human donor with HPV-associated anogenital cancer.

The V gene is TRBV7-9, the J gene TRBJ2-7; no clear D gene. The V gene lost 1 base and the J gene lost 0 bases, with 10 bases spanning the gap. The CDR3 is 15 residues long. Germline lookup yields CDR1 SEHNR and CDR2 FQNEAQ (reference sequence). This chain's CDR3 is CASSLVVGSSYEQYF. In DNA, the CDR3 is TGTGCCAGCAGCTTAGTGGTAGGCAGCTCCTACGAGCAGTACTTC.

The rearrangement links TRBV6-4 to TRBJ2-6; tentatively, D is TRBD1 (6 bases). The germline V and J ends were trimmed by 0 bases and 0 bases, with 6 bases remaining between them. CDR1 and CDR2 from the germline V gene are MRHNA and SNTAGT. The CDR3 has 16 amino acids. CDR3 in amino acids: CASSDSGGSGANVLTF. The CDR3 nucleotides read TGTGCCAGCAGTGACTCAGGGGGCTCTGGGGCCAACGTCCTGACTTTC.

The rearrangement joins TRBV5-1 to TRBJ2-1; D is undetermined. CDR3 length: 14 amino acids. Germline CDR1 is SGHRS and CDR2 is YFSETQ. Trimming cost V 1 base and J 7 bases, with 12 bases left between them. The CDR3 region has the DNA TGCGCCAGCAGCTTGCTCGGAAACGCAAATGAGCAGTTCTTC. Translation gives CASSLLGNANEQFF.

The gene calls are TRBV30 and TRBJ1-2, with 8 bases that match TRBD1. CDR3 length: 17 amino acids. J was trimmed by 2 bases and V by 2 bases; bases with no gene match: 13. Germline V gene lookup returns CDR1 GTSNPN and CDR2 SVGIG (reference sequence). The CDR3 loop is CAWSIAPGTGKNYGYTF. The DNA of the CDR3 is TGTGCCTGGAGTATCGCCCCCGGGACAGGCAAAAACTATGGCTACACCTTC.

The chain couples TRBV5-4 to TRBJ2-1; D unclear. The CDR3 has 15 amino acids. CDR1 and CDR2 (germline): SGHNT, YYREEE (reference sequence). The V end was cut by 4 bases, the J end by 2 bases, with 13 bases between. In nucleotides, the CDR3 is TGTGCCAGCAGCCTCGAGGACGAAACCTACAATGAGCAGTTCTTC. Its translation: CASSLEDETYNEQFF.

The chain uses TRBV29-1 and TRBJ2-1, with D possibly TRBD1 on 6 matching bases. V gave up 1 base and J gave up 5 bases, with 12 bases separating them. Germline CDR1 reads SQVTM; CDR2 reads ANQGSEA. The CDR3 is made up of 14 amino acids. The CDR3 protein is CSVEGTAKDNEQFF. The DNA of the CDR3 is TGCAGCGTTGAAGGGACAGCAAAAGACAATGAGCAGTTCTTC.

The chain combines TRBV7-6 with TRBJ2-7; TRBD2 aligns across 8 bases. CDR1 SGHVS and CDR2 FNYEAQ come from the germline V gene. This CDR3 spans 14 amino acids. V was clipped by 1 base and J by 4 bases; unmatched bases: 3. In DNA, the CDR3 is TGTGCCAGCAGCTTAGTAACTAGCGGATACGAGCAGTACTTC. It encodes CASSLVTSGYEQYF.

The CDR3 coding sequence is TGTGCCAGCAGCCAATCTATGGGTTACGAGCAGTACTTC. It encodes CASSQSMGYEQYF. This chain uses TRBV7-2 with TRBJ2-7; unclear D gene. V dropped 5 bases and J dropped 4 bases, with 12 bases sitting between them. This CDR3 region has 13 residues. Germline CDR1 SGHTA, CDR2 FQGNSA.

The chain uses TRBV6-1 and TRBJ2-7, with TRBD1 identical over 10 bases. CDR1 and CDR2 (germline): MNHNS, SASEGT. CDR3 length: 14 amino acids. V dropped 3 bases and J dropped 7; count of bases not matched to a gene: 6. CDR3 sequence reads: CASSDGTGAGEQYF. The CDR3 DNA follows: TGTGCCAGCAGTGATGGGACAGGGGCGGGGGAGCAGTACTTC.

V is TRBV7-9 and J is TRBJ1-4; 7 nucleotides match TRBD1. Unmatched junction bases numbered 1, after V lost 1 base and J lost 8 bases. The CDR3 contains 13 residues. Germline values: CDR1 SEHNR, CDR2 FQNEAQ (reference sequence). CDR3 in DNA: TGTGCCAGCAGCTTAGGGGACAGCGAAAAACTGTTTTTT. Its translation: CASSLGDSEKLFF.

This clone was picked up a small number of times. This chain joins TRBV21-1 and TRBJ2-7. TRBV21-1 is classified as a pseudogene. This CDR3 is built from 10 residues. CDR3 amino acids: CASSSYEQYF. CDR3 DNA sequence: TGTGCCAGCAGCTCCTACGAGCAGTACTTC.

This clone has only a few counts. The chain combines TRBV5-4 with TRBJ2-5; D unclear. The CDR3 is made up of 12 amino acids. Trimming removed 3 bases from V and 5 bases from J, with 8 bases in between. The germline CDR1 and CDR2 sequences are SGHNT and YYREEE (reference sequence). The CDR3 bases are TGTGCCAGCAGCTCCCTCTCCGAGACCCAGTACTTC. Translated: CASSSLSETQYF. Full variable domain (missing parts from reference TRBV5-4 and TRBJ2-5): ETGVTQSPTHLIKTRGQQVTLRCSSQSGHNTVSWYQQALGQGPQFIFQYYREEENGRGNFPPRFSGLQFPNYSSELNVNALELDDSALYLCASSSLSETQYFGPGTRLLVL.

The chain joins TRBV5-1 to TRBJ2-3, with 10 bases identical to TRBD2. V lost 5 bases to trimming and J lost 0 bases; unmatched junction nucleotides: 3. Germline CDR1 reads SGHRS; CDR2 reads YFSETQ. The CDR3 is 15 residues long. The CDR3 DNA follows: TGCGCCAGCAGGACTAGCGGGTCTAGCACAGATACGCAGTATTTT. This codes for CASRTSGSSTDTQYF.

The gene calls are TRBV15 and TRBJ1-1; no clear D. The V gene's germline CDR1 is LNHNV and CDR2 YYDKDF (reference sequence). V was clipped by 0 bases and J by 0 bases, with 11 bases between them. The CDR3 runs to 16 residues. The CDR3 sequence: CATSRDLQDVNTEAFF. The CDR3 bases are TGTGCCACCAGCAGAGATCTGCAGGACGTGAACACTGAAGCTTTCTTT. The whole variable domain, filled in from reference TRBV15 and TRBJ1-1, reads DAMVIQNPRYQVTQFGKPVTLSCSQTLNHNVMYWYQQKSSQAPKLLFHYYDKDFNNEADTPDNFQSRRPNTSFCFLDIRSPGLGDTAMYLCATSRDLQDVNTEAFFGQGTRLTVV.

This chain joins TRBV28 and TRBJ1-3; D gene uncertain. Trimming pared 9 bases from V and 0 bases from J, leaving 9 bases between. Germline values: CDR1 MDHEN, CDR2 SYDVKM. CDR3 length: 13 amino acids. As DNA, the CDR3 is TGTGCCAGTAGGGTCCACTCTGGAAACACCATATATTTT. The encoded protein is CASRVHSGNTIYF.

V and J are TRBV15 and TRBJ1-1, with D unclear. The CDR3 extends over 14 amino acids. Trimming took off 0 bases at V and 1 base at J, with 6 bases between the two ends. The germline CDR1 and CDR2 sequences are LNHNV and YYDKDF (reference sequence). The CDR3 nucleotides read TGTGCCACCAGCAGAGATCGGAGGAACACTGAAGCTTTCTTT. The encoded protein is CATSRDRRNTEAFF.